Below are 25 T cell receptor beta chains sequenced from a single sample in a study of OX40 agonist ivuxolimab in advanced cancers. TCRdb's table, derived via immunoSEQ multiplex PCR, lists solely in-frame clones and lacks some. The table shows tens of thousands of clones, with roughly 94% occurring only once. The source material was CD4+ or CD8+ T cells sorted from blood, sampled in a trial of the OX40 agonist ivuxolimab. The source is an adult with an advanced solid tumor such as melanoma, head and neck, liver or kidney cancer.

This chain connects TRBV14 to TRBJ1-1, with no clear D. There are 17 residues in the CDR3. The ends were cut back, 0 bases at V and 0 bases at J, with 14 bases in the middle. Germline assignment: CDR1 SGHDN and CDR2 FVKESK. The CDR3 nucleotides read TGTGCCAGCAGCCAAGATGGGATCTTCCCCATGAACACTGAAGCTTTCTTT. This gives the protein CASSQDGIFPMNTEAFF.

J is TRBJ2-1 and V is TRBV7-9; 7 positions match TRBD1. Germline loops: CDR1 SEHNR, CDR2 FQNEAQ (reference sequence). V was pared by 6 bases and J by 8 bases, with 7 bases of the junction left unmatched. The CDR3 consists of 13 residues. The CDR3 sequence: CASRQQGYDEQFF. CDR3 DNA: TGTGCCAGCAGGCAACAGGGGTATGATGAGCAGTTCTTC.

The genes are TRBV7-3 and TRBJ2-1; TRBD2 aligns across 12 bases. V shed 3 bases and J 5 bases; nucleotides not matched to a gene: 2. This CDR3 is built from 15 residues. Germline CDR1 is SGHTA and CDR2 is FQGTGA. CDR3 sequence reads: CASSFLAGGDNEQFF. In nucleotides, the CDR3 is TGTGCCAGCAGCTTTCTAGCGGGAGGGGACAATGAGCAGTTCTTC.

The chain combines TRBV15 with TRBJ2-7; perhaps D is TRBD1 or TRBD2 (5 bases each). CDR1 LNHNV and CDR2 YYDKDF come from the germline V gene (reference sequence). The ends were cut back, 9 bases at V and 6 bases at J, with 12 bases in the middle. The CDR3 spans 11 residues. CDR3 sequence reads: CATGTWGEQYF. In DNA, the CDR3 is TGTGCCACGGGGACCTGGGGCGAGCAGTACTTC.

The chain recombines TRBV16 with TRBJ2-1; TRBD2 might be the D (6 bases). Trimming took off 0 bases at V and 8 bases at J, with 11 bases between the two ends. The length of the CDR3 is 14 residues. Germline V gene data show CDR1 as KGHSY and CDR2 as FQNENV. CDR3 sequence: CASSQSGGRDEQFF. The CDR3 DNA reads TGTGCCAGCAGCCAATCGGGAGGAAGGGATGAGCAGTTCTTC.

The gene calls are TRBV28 and TRBJ1-5; D remains ambiguous. CDR1 is MDHEN, CDR2 SYDVKM, per germline. This CDR3 comprises 15 residues. The ends were cut back, 3 bases at V and 4 bases at J, with 13 bases in the middle. The CDR3 spells CASSLFEDLNQPQHF. The CDR3 DNA is TGTGCCAGCAGTTTGTTTGAGGATCTGAATCAGCCCCAGCATTTT.

Regarding this clone: It may be a read error: a sequence one base away is much more abundant. The chain carries TRBV7-9 and TRBJ2-2; D is unclear. V lost 2 bases to trimming and J lost 2 bases, with 3 bases between them. CDR3 length: 13 amino acids. CDR1 SEHNR and CDR2 FQNEAQ come from the germline V gene (reference sequence). In nucleotides, the CDR3 is TGTGCCAGCAGCTTATCCAACACCGGGGAGCTGTTTTTT. Translating gives CASSLSNTGELFF. The entire variable domain, with the rest obtained from reference TRBV7-9 and TRBJ2-2, is as follows: DTGVSQNPRHKITKRGQNVTFRCDPISEHNRLYWYRQTLGQGPEFLTYFQNEAQLEKSRLLSDRFSAERPKGSFSTLEIQRTEQGDSAMYLCASSLSNTGELFFGEGSRLTVL.

The chain employs TRBV10-2 and TRBJ1-1; 8 bases align to TRBD1. This CDR3 region has 12 residues. V shed 3 bases, J shed 12 bases, and the junction held 6 bases outside the gene matches. Germline lookup yields CDR1 WSHSY and CDR2 SAAADI. This CDR3 reads CASSDSARGPFF. The CDR3 nucleotides read TGCGCCAGCAGTGATAGTGCCAGGGGGCCTTTCTTT.

The CDR3 coding sequence is TGTGCCAGCAGCTCCCACAGGGGCACTGAAGCTTTCTTT. Its protein is CASSSHRGTEAFF. The J gene is TRBJ1-1, the V gene TRBV7-6, with 7 bases lining up with TRBD1. With 4 bases clipped from V and 4 bases from J, the junction kept 3 bases outside the gene matches. Looked up from germline, CDR1 is SGHVS and CDR2 is FNYEAQ. This CDR3 is built from 13 residues.

V and J are TRBV4-3 and TRBJ1-1; no definite D call. The CDR3 is made up of 14 amino acids. CDR1 is LGHNA and CDR2 is YSLEER in the germline V gene. Trimming pared 1 base from V and 2 bases from J, leaving 8 bases between. Written as DNA, the CDR3 is TGCGCCAGCAGCCAAGGCAGGAGAAACACTGAAGCTTTCTTT. Its protein is CASSQGRRNTEAFF.

The V call is TRBV9, the J call TRBJ2-3; 10 bases agree with TRBD2. This CDR3 is built from 16 residues. Germline V gene lookup returns CDR1 SGDLS and CDR2 YYNGEE. Trimming cost V 0 bases and J 4 bases; bases outside gene matches: 5. The CDR3 is CASSVGSGRGSDTQYF. The CDR3 bases are TGTGCCAGCAGCGTAGGAAGCGGGAGGGGCTCAGATACGCAGTATTTT.

On this clone: Other nucleotide sequences from this sample produce the same CDR3. The V gene is TRBV28, the J gene TRBJ2-3; no definite D call. The CDR3 is made up of 12 amino acids. Between the trimmed V and J ends, which lost 5 bases and 4 bases, there was a span of 7 bases. In germline, CDR1 is MDHEN, CDR2 SYDVKM. CDR3 nucleotides: TGTGCCAGCAGTCCTACGTCAGATACGCAGTATTTT. Translated, it gives CASSPTSDTQYF.

This chain joins TRBV5-4 and TRBJ2-7; tentative D call: TRBD1 (5 bases). Germline loops: CDR1 SGHNT, CDR2 YYREEE (reference sequence). The CDR3 spans 12 residues. Trimming cost V 0 bases and J 5 bases, with 6 bases left between them. The CDR3 protein is CASSLGRDEQYF. The DNA of the CDR3 is TGTGCCAGCAGCTTGGGCAGGGACGAGCAGTACTTC.

The gene calls are TRBV7-2 and TRBJ2-7; 8 bases map to TRBD1. Germline V gene data show CDR1 as SGHTA and CDR2 as FQGNSA. The CDR3 extends over 15 amino acids. J lost 4 bases, V lost 6 bases, and 11 bases had no gene match. The DNA for the CDR3 is TGTGCCAGCAGTTTTACAGGGGGTAAGACTTACGAGCAGTACTTC. This sequence encodes CASSFTGGKTYEQYF.

This clone has just one count. This sequence joins TRBV28 and TRBJ1-2; 8 positions agree with TRBD1. There are 15 residues in the CDR3. Germline assignment: CDR1 MDHEN and CDR2 SYDVKM. V lost 2 bases and J lost 5; bases outside the gene matches: 7. DNA for the CDR3: TGTGCCAGCAGTTTACAGGGGGCGCCTGGATATGGCTACACCTTC. Amino acid sequence: CASSLQGAPGYGYTF.

This chain joins TRBV7-9 and TRBJ2-7; unclear D gene. Germline V gene lookup returns CDR1 SEHNR and CDR2 FQNEAQ (reference sequence). V lost 5 bases and J 2 bases, leaving 10 bases between the germline ends. This CDR3 is built from 13 residues. CDR3 protein: CASSPPATYEQYF. The CDR3 DNA reads TGTGCCAGCAGCCCGCCTGCCACCTACGAGCAGTACTTC.

This chain joins TRBV4-2 and TRBJ2-1, with D perhaps TRBD2 (6 bases). This CDR3 spans 17 amino acids. V lost 1 base to trimming and J lost 0 bases, with 13 bases between them. Per germline, CDR1 LGHNA and CDR2 YNFKEQ. The CDR3: CASSQVEGTGSYNEQFF. The CDR3 DNA reads TGTGCCAGCAGCCAAGTGGAGGGGACTGGCTCCTACAATGAGCAGTTCTTC.

The rearrangement joins TRBV28 to TRBJ1-1; D unclear. The germline V and J ends were trimmed by 5 bases and 0 bases, with 10 bases remaining between them. Germline CDR1 and CDR2: MDHEN and SYDVKM. This CDR3 comprises 14 residues. DNA for the CDR3: TGTGCCAGCAGTATGCCCGGATTGAACACTGAAGCTTTCTTT. Translated, it gives CASSMPGLNTEAFF. Drawing the rest from reference TRBV28 and TRBJ1-1, the complete variable domain is DVKVTQSSRYLVKRTGEKVFLECVQDMDHENMFWYRQDPGLGLRLIYFSYDVKMKEKGDIPEGYSVSREKKERFSLILESASTNQTSMYLCASSMPGLNTEAFFGQGTRLTVV.

The table lists this clone with a count of one. The J gene is TRBJ1-6, the V gene TRBV19, with D possibly TRBD1 on 6 matching bases. The germline V gene encodes CDR1 LNHDA and CDR2 SQIVND (reference sequence). This CDR3 is 16 amino acids long. V lost 5 bases, J lost 5 bases, and 16 bases lay in between. The CDR3 DNA reads TGTGCCAGTAGTCTATACAGGGTGGGGGATAATTCACCCCTCCACTTT. Translating it yields CASSLYRVGDNSPLHF. Combining the CDR3 with reference TRBV19 and TRBJ1-6 gives the whole variable domain DGGITQSPKYLFRKEGQNVTLSCEQNLNHDAMYWYRQDPGQGLRLIYYSQIVNDFQKGDIAEGYSVSREKKESFPLTVTSAQKNPTAFYLCASSLYRVGDNSPLHFGNGTRLTVT.

The genes are TRBV5-4 and TRBJ2-1, with 8 bases that match TRBD1. Looked up from germline, CDR1 is SGHNT and CDR2 is YYREEE (reference sequence). The trim removed 10 bases at V and 6 bases at J, leaving 9 bases unmatched. The CDR3 is made up of 13 amino acids. The CDR3 DNA reads TGTGCCTTCCGATCACAGGGGGGCAATGAGCAGTTCTTC. Translated, it gives CAFRSQGGNEQFF.

This chain uses TRBV7-9 with TRBJ2-3; 10 nucleotides align to TRBD2. Germline CDR1 SEHNR, CDR2 FQNEAQ (reference sequence). The CDR3 spans 15 residues. V dropped 5 bases and J dropped 6; count of bases not matched to a gene: 8. The CDR3 DNA reads as TGTGCCAGCAGCCTGGGACTAGCGAGGGGGGATACGCAGTATTTT. This gives the protein CASSLGLARGDTQYF.

The DNA of the CDR3 is TGTGCCAGCAGCGGGCCGACGAGCTCCTACAATGAGCAGTTCTTC. It codes for CASSGPTSSYNEQFF. The rearrangement joins TRBV7-9 to TRBJ2-1; D is uncertain. Trimming pared 5 bases from V and 0 bases from J, leaving 11 bases between. Germline V gene lookup returns CDR1 SEHNR and CDR2 FQNEAQ (reference sequence). The CDR3 has 15 amino acids. Looking up the rest from reference TRBV7-9 and TRBJ2-1 gives the full variable domain: DTGVSQNPRHKITKRGQNVTFRCDPISEHNRLYWYRQTLGQGPEFLTYFQNEAQLEKSRLLSDRFSAERPKGSFSTLEIQRTEQGDSAMYLCASSGPTSSYNEQFFGPGTRLTVL.

This chain joins TRBV7-9 and TRBJ1-4, with 9 bases fitting TRBD1. J was trimmed by 8 bases and V by 1 base; bases with no gene match: 2. Germline CDR1 is SEHNR and CDR2 is FQNEAQ (reference sequence). This CDR3 has 14 amino acids. In nucleotides, the CDR3 is TGTGCCAGCAGCTTAGAGACAGGGGGAGAAAAACTGTTTTTT. Residues: CASSLETGGEKLFF.

The rearrangement links TRBV4-1 to TRBJ2-1, with D possibly matching TRBD2 (6 bases). The CDR3 loop spans 15 amino acids. V was clipped by 1 base and J by 10 bases, with 17 bases between them. Germline-derived CDR1 and CDR2 are MGHRA and YSYEKL. The CDR3 here is CASSQGGDGIGEQFF. As DNA, the CDR3 is TGCGCCAGCAGCCAAGGGGGGGACGGAATAGGCGAGCAGTTCTTC.

The chain employs TRBV5-1 and TRBJ1-2; D gene ambiguous. Trimming cost V 0 bases and J 8 bases, with 5 bases left between them. CDR1 is SGHRS and CDR2 is YFSETQ in the germline V gene. The CDR3 extends over 11 amino acids. The CDR3 bases are TGCGCCAGCAGCTTGGGAGAGGGCTACACCTTC. Its translation is CASSLGEGYTF.